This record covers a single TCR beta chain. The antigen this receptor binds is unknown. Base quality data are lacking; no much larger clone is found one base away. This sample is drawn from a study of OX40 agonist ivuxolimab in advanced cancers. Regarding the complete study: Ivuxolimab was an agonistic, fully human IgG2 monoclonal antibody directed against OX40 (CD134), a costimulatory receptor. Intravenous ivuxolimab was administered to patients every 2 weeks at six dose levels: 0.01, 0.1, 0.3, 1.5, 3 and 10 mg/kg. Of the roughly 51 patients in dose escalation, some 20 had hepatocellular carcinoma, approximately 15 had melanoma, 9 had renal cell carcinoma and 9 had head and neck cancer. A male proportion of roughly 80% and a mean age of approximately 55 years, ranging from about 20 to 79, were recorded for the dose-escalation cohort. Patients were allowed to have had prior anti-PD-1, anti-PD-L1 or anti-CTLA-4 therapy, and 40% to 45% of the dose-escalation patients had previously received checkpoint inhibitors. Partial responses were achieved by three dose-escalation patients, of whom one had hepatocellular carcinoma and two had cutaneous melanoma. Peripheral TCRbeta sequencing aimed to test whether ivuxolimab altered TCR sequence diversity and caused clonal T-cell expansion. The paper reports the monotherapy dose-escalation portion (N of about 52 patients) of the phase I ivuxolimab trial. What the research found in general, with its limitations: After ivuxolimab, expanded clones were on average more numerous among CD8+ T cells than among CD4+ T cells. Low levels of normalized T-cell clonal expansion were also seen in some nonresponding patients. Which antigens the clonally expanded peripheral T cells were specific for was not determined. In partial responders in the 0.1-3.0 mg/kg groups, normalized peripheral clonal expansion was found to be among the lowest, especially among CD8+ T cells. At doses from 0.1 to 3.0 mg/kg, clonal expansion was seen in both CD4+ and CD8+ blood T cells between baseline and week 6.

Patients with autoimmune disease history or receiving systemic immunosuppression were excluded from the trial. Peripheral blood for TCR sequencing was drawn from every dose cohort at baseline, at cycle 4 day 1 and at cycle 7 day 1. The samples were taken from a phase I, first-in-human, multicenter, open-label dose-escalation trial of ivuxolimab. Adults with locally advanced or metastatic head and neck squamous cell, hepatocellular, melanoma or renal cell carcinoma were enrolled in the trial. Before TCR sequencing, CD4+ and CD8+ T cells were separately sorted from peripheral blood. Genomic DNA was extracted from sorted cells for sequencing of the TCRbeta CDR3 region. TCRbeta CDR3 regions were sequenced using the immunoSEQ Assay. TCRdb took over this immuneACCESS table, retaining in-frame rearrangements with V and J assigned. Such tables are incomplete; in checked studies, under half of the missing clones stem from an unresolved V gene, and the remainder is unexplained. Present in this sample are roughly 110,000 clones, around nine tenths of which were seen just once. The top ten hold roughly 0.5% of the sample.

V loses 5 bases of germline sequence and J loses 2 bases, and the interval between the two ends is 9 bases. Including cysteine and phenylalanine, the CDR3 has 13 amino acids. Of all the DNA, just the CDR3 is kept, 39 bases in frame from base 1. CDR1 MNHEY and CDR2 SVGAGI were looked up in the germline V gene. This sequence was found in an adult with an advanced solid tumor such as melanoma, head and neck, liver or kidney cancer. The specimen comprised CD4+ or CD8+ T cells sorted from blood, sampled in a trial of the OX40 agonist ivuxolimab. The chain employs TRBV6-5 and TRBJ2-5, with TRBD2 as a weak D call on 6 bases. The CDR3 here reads CASSEGRQETQYF. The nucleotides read TGTGCCAGCAGTGAGGGGAGGCAAGAGACCCAGTACTTC.